This TCR beta chain was sequenced in a study of shared clonotypes between healthy human individuals. Study outcomes and limitations: Lower generation probabilities were found for non-shared clonotypes than for those shared by all four donors.

A CD45RA-negative memory subset and a CD45RA+ naive subset were separated from the CD4+ cells. Sequencing was performed with immunoSEQ multiplex PCR; in TCRdb, only in-frame clones are kept and a portion is missing. The table shows 800,000 to 1,200,000 clones, with 70% to 80% occurring only once. Only one count was recorded for this clone. The antigen remains unidentified. The same CDR3 is also encoded by other DNA sequences in this sample. The receptor's source is a man between 18 and 35 years old in good health. Some clones in this sample may be carry-over from other donors' samples. Sequences were obtained from memory CD4+ T cells from PBMCs. Described subset: CD45RA-negative fraction.

CDR3 amino acids: CASSPLLADQETQYF. CDR3 in DNA: TGTGCCAGCTCACCCCTCCTAGCGGATCAAGAGACCCAGTACTTC. The rearrangement joins TRBV18 to TRBJ2-5, with TRBD2 matching over 7 bases. Trimming cost V 3 bases and J 2 bases; bases outside gene matches: 6. The CDR3 spans 15 residues. The germline V gene encodes CDR1 KGHSH and CDR2 LQKENI.